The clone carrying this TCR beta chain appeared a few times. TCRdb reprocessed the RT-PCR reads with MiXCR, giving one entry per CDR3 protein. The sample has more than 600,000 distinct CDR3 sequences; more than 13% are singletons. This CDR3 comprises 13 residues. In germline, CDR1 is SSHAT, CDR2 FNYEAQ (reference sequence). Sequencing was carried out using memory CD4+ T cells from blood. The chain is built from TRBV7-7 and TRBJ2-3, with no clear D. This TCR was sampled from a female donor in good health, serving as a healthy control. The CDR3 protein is CASSPLLADTQYF. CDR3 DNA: TGTGCTAGCTCCCCCCTGCTGGCAGATACGCAGTATTTT.